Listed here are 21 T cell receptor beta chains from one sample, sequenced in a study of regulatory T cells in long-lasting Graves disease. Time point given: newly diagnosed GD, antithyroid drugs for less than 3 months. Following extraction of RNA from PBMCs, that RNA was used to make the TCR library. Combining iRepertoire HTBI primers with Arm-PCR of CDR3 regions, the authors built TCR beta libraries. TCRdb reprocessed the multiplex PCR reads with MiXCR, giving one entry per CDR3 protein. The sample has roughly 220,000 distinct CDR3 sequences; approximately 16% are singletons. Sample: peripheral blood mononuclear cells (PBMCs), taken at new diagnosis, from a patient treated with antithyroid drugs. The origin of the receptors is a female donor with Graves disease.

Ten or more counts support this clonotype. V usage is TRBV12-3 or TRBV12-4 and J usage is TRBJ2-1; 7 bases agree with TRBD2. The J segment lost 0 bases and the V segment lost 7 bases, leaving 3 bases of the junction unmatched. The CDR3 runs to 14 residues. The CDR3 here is CASIRGVSYNEQFF. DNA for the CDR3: TGTGCCAGCATTCGGGGGGTCTCCTACAATGAGCAGTTCTTC.

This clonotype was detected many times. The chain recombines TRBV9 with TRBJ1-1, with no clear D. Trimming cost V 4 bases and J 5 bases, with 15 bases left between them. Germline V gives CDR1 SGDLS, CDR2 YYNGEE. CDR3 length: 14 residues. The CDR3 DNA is TGTGCCAGCAGCCCGGTGTTCGTCGGGACTGAAGCTTTCTTT. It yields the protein CASSPVFVGTEAFF.

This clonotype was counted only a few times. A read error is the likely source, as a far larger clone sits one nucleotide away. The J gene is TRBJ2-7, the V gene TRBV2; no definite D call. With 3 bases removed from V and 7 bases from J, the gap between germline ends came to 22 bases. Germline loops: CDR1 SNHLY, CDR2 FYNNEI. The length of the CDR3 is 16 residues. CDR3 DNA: TGTGCCAGCAGTGAGGGGTTACTAAGCTCCTACAATGAGCAGTACTTC. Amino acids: CASSEGLLSSYNEQYF.

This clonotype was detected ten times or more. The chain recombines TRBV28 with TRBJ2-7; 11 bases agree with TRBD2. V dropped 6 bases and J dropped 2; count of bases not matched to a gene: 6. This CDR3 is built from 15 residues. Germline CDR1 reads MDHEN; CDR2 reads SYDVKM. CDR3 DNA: TGTGCCAGCAGCCAACTAGCGGGAGTAACCTACGAGCAGTACTTC. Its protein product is CASSQLAGVTYEQYF.

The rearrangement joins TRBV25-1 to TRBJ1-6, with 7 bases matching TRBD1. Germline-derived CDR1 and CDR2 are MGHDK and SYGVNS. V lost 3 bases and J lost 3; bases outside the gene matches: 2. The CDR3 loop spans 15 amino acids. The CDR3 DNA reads TGTGCCAGCAGTGAGGGACAGAACTATAATTCACCCCTCCACTTT. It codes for CASSEGQNYNSPLHF.

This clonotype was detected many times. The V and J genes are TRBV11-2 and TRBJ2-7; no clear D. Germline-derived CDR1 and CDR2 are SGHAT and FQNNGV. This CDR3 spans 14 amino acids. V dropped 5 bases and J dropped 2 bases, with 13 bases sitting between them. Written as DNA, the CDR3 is TGTGCCAGCAGCCCCATGGCTGGGCCCTACGAGCAGTACTTC. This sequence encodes CASSPMAGPYEQYF.

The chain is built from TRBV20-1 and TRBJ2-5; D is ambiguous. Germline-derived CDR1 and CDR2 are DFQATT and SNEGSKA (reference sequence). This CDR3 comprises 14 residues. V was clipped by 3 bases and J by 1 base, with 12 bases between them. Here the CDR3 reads CSASVRTSQETQYF. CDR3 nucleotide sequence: TGCAGTGCTAGTGTCAGGACCTCCCAAGAGACCCAGTACTTC.

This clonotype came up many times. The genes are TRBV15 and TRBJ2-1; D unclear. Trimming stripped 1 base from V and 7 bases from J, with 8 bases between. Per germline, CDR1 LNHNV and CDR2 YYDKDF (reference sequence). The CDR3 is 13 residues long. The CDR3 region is CATSRGGMNEQFF. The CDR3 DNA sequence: TGTGCCACCAGCAGAGGGGGAATGAATGAGCAGTTCTTC.

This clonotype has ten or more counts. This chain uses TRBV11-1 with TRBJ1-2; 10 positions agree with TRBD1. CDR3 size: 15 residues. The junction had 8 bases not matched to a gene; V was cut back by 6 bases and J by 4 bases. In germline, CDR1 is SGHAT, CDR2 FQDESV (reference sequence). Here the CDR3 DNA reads TGTGCCAGCAGTCGGGGACAGGGGACCCTCTATGGCTACACCTTC. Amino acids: CASSRGQGTLYGYTF.

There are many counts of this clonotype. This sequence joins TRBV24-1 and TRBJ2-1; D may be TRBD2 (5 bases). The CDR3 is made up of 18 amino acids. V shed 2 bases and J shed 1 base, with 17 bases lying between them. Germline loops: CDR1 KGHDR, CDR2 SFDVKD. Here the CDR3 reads CATSDSLVTLTSYNEQFF. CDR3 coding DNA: TGTGCCACCAGTGATTCACTAGTCACGCTAACATCCTACAATGAGCAGTTCTTC.

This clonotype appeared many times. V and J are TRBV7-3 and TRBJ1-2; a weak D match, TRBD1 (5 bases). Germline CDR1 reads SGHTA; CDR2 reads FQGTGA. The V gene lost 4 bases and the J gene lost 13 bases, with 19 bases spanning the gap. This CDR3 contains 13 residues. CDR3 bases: TGTGCCAGCAGCTCCCACCCTGAGGGGATGGCCACCTTC. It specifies CASSSHPEGMATF.

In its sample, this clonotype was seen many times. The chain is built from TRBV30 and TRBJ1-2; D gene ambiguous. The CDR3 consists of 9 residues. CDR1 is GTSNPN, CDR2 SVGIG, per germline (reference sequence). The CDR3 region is CAGHYGYTF. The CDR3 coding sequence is TGTGCTGGACACTATGGCTACACCTTC.

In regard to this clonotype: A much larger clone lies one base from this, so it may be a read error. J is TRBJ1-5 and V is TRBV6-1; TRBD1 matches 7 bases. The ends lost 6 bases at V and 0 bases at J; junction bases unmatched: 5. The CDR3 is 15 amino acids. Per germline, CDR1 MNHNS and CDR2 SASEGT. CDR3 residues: CASRETGISNQPQHF. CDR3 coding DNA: TGTGCCAGCAGGGAGACAGGGATTAGCAATCAGCCCCAGCATTTT.

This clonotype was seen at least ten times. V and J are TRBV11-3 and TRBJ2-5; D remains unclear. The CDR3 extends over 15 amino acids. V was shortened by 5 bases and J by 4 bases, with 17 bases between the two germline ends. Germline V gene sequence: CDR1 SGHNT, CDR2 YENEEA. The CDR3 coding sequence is TGTGCCAGCAGCCCAGAGGACCGGAGACGAGAGACCCAGTACTTC. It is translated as CASSPEDRRRETQYF.

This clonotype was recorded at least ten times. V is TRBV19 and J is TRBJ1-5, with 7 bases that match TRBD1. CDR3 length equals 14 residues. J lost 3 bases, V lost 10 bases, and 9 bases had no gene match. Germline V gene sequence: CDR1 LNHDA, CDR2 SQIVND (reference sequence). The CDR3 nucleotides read TGTGCCACGGGACAGCGGCAGTTCAATCAGCCCCAGCATTTT. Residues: CATGQRQFNQPQHF.

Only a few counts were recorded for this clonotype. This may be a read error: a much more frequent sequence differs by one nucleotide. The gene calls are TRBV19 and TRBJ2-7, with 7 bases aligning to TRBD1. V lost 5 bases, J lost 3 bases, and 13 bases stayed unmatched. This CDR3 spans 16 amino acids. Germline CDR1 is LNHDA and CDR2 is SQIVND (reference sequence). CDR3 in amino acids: CASSVATGLVGYEQYF. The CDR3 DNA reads TGTGCCAGTAGTGTTGCGACAGGGCTGGTGGGCTACGAGCAGTACTTC.

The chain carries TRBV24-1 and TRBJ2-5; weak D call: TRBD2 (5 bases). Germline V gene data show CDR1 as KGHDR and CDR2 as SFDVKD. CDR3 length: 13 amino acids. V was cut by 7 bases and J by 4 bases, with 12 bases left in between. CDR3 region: CATRGSGSETQYF. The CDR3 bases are TGTGCCACCAGGGGATCGGGGTCAGAGACCCAGTACTTC.

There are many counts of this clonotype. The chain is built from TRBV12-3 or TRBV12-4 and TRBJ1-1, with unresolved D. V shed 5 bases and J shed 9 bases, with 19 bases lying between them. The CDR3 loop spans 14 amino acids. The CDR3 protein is CASSPTPGPEQAFF. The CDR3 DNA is TGTGCCAGCAGTCCCACTCCCGGGCCGGAGCAAGCTTTCTTT.

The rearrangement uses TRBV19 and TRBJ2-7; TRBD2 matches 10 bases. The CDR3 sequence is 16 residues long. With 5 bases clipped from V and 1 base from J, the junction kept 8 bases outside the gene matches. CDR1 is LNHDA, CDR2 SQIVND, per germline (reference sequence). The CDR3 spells CASSPLAGALSYEQYF. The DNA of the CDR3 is TGTGCCAGTAGTCCCCTAGCGGGAGCGCTTTCCTACGAGCAGTACTTC.

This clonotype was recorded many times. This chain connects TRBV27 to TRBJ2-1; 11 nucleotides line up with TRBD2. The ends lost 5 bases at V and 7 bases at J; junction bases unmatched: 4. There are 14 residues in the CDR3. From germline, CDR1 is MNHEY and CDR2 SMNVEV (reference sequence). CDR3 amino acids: CASSRGLAVNEQFF. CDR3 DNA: TGTGCCAGCAGTAGGGGACTAGCGGTAAATGAGCAGTTCTTC.

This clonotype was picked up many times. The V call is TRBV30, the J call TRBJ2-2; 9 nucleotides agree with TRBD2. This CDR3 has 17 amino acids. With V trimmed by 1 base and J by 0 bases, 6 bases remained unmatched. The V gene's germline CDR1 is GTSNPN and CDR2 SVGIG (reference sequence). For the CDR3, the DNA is TGTGCCTGGAGTGGGAGGGCTAGCGGGACGAACACCGGGGAGCTGTTTTTT. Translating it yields CAWSGRASGTNTGELFF.